A single TCR beta chain is shown here with its context. The clone's antigen remains unknown. No much larger clone is present one base from it, and per-base qualities are unavailable. This sample was taken from a study of CD8+ T cells in alopecia areata (dated by TCRdb to 2017 to 2018). Describing the broader study: In both human patients and the C3H/HeJ mouse model, the study applied high-throughput TCRbeta sequencing to look at T cell clonal expansion in alopecia areata. Scalp clonality was compared among normal scalp (n=4), patchy alopecia areata scalp (n=8), and alopecia totalis/universalis scalp (n=8). In humans, TCRbeta sequencing was performed on scalp tissue and on sorted CD4+ and CD8+ peripheral blood T cells from healthy controls and from patients with patchy or totalis/universalis alopecia areata. immunoSEQ multiplex PCR using 35 Vbeta forward primers and 13 Jbeta reverse primers was used to amplify TCRbeta CDR3 regions. RNA came from the PAXgene miRNA kit for fixed scalp, the miRNeasy kit for PBMCs, and the RNeasy kit for mouse skin.

After PBMCs were isolated by density centrifugation and stained for CD3, CD4 and CD8, a FACSAria was used to sort CD4+ and CD8+ T cells. Scalp biopsies and blood samples were provided by unaffected controls. The library was obtained by the immunoSEQ multiplex PCR assay. RNA was extracted from all samples and reverse transcribed into cDNA as template for TCR sequencing. First-strand cDNA was synthesized with SuperScript III using a 2:1 mix of oligo-dT and random hexamers. A synthetic immune receptor repertoire was used to assess amplification bias, and residual bias was removed computationally. In the original analysis: Raw reads were preprocessed to remove errors, and CDR3 was defined according to IMGT conventions as the region from the conserved cysteine to phenylalanine. Clonality was computed by normalizing Shannon entropy by log2 of the number of productive unique TCRs and subtracting the result from 1. Whether scalp clones were CD4 or CD8 was inferred by matching scalp TCRbeta sequences against CD4 and CD8 repertoires sorted from blood. The source is immuneACCESS, and TCRdb retained only in-frame sequences with V and J called. Part of the clones is not carried over; for the studies checked, unresolved V genes explain less than half of this, and the remainder is unexplained. V and J calls and clone size are as listed in that table; D and trimming were resolved from the DNA. Within this sample are 110,000 or so clones, with approximately 59% of them counted one time only. Jointly, the top ten make up approximately 22% of the sample.

V sheds 5 bases and J sheds 4 bases, leaving 8 bases between their ends. CDR1 and CDR2 (SGHRS, YFSETQ) derive from the germline V gene. Counted from cysteine to phenylalanine, this CDR3 has 12 amino acids. The sequence is cut down to CDR3 DNA, 36 bases in frame from base 1. The investigation overall reported the following: Higher clonality and more expanded CD8+ clones were observed in lesional scalp than in normal scalp, particularly in alopecia totalis/universalis, a finding suggestive of antigenic drive. Compared with mice, TCR sequences shared between patients were less clear, possibly partly because of HLA diversity across the patient population. Unlike mouse skin, where gammadelta T cells dominate, normal human skin contains resident alphabeta T cells that get sequenced too, which complicates analysis of the scalp TCR repertoire.

The chain was built from TRBV5-1 and TRBJ2-3, with the identity of the D gene unclear. Sequencing was performed on CD8+ T cells sorted from blood. The TCR originated in a human donor in good health. CDR3 reads: CASSAPPDTQYF. In nucleotide form, the sequence is TGCGCCAGCAGTGCTCCCCCAGATACGCAGTATTTT.